This TCR beta chain was documented in a study of cytomegalovirus exposure and HLA in healthy donors. Whole-study findings and limits: The study found most TCR sequences rare, yet found some public TCRs in many donors. Associated with cytomegalovirus, according to the listing, were approximately 160 TCR beta chains. High sensitivity and specificity were reportedly achieved when the classifier diagnosed cytomegalovirus status. TCR clusters originating in the first cohort tended to co-occur in the roughly 110 validation repertoires, according to a later analysis.

In regard to this clone: The antigen remains undetermined.

Libraries were prepared by immunoSEQ multiplex PCR; TCRdb keeps only in-frame clonotypes and omits some of them. This table holds about 170,000 clones, roughly 95% found once. Input material: PBMCs. This clonotype was sampled from a woman aged 18-29 years in good health and CMV-seronegative.

The CDR3 sequence: CASSQPGLEGYEQYF. The CDR3 region has the DNA TGTGCCAGCAGCCAACCGGGACTAGAGGGCTACGAGCAGTACTTC. V usage is TRBV4-2 and J usage is TRBJ2-7, with 8 bases that match TRBD2. Trimming cost V 2 bases and J 3 bases; bases outside gene matches: 6. Germline CDR1 LGHNA, CDR2 YNFKEQ. The CDR3 contains 15 residues.